The 13 T cell receptor beta chains in this list originate from one sample, sequenced in a study of blood T cell repertoires in COVID-19. Sequenced by immunoSEQ multiplex PCR; TCRdb stores in-frame clones only, minus some. The data contain about 200,000 clones, roughly 92% of them singletons. Sample: peripheral blood. The receptors here all came from a man aged 55 to 69 with COVID-19, enrolled during active disease.

This chain uses TRBV4-1 with TRBJ1-2; no firm D call. The CDR3 contains 15 residues. Trimming removed 1 base from V and 8 bases from J, with 17 bases in between. Germline loops: CDR1 MGHRA, CDR2 YSYEKL. CDR3 sequence (DNA): TGCGCCAGCAGCCAAGGGGAACAGCAAACGGGAGGCTACACCTTC. Residues: CASSQGEQQTGGYTF.

This chain uses TRBV28 with TRBJ1-4; 9 bases are shared with TRBD1. V dropped 6 bases and J dropped 8; count of bases not matched to a gene: 7. CDR3 length: 14 residues. From germline, CDR1 is MDHEN and CDR2 SYDVKM. This chain's CDR3 is CASSLTGGNEKLFF. In DNA, the CDR3 is TGTGCCAGCAGCTTGACAGGGGGAAACGAAAAACTGTTTTTT. The entire variable domain, with the rest obtained from reference TRBV28 and TRBJ1-4, is as follows: DVKVTQSSRYLVKRTGEKVFLECVQDMDHENMFWYRQDPGLGLRLIYFSYDVKMKEKGDIPEGYSVSREKKERFSLILESASTNQTSMYLCASSLTGGNEKLFFGSGTQLSVL.

The chain employs TRBV3-1 (or the pseudogene TRBV3-2) and TRBJ2-2; the D gene is possibly TRBD2 (6 bases). V was trimmed by 0 bases and J by 5 bases, leaving 25 bases between them. Germline V gives CDR1 LGHDT, CDR2 YNNKEL (reference sequence). This CDR3 spans 20 amino acids. The CDR3 region is CASSQEPFDLSGRCTGELFF. CDR3 in DNA: TGTGCCAGCAGCCAAGAGCCGTTTGATCTTTCCGGGAGATGTACCGGGGAGCTGTTTTTT.

The chain employs TRBV18 and TRBJ2-7; weak D call: TRBD2 (6 bases). The CDR3 sequence is 16 residues long. The germline V gene has CDR1 KGHSH and CDR2 LQKENI. V lost 3 bases and J 5 bases, leaving 20 bases between the germline ends. In nucleotides, the CDR3 is TGTGCCAGCTCACCGCAGTCCGCGGGATACAAGAACGAGCAGTACTTC. This codes for CASSPQSAGYKNEQYF.

The chain is built from TRBV7-9 and TRBJ2-3; 9 bases are shared with TRBD1. V lost 5 bases to trimming and J lost 2 bases; unmatched junction nucleotides: 8. CDR1 and CDR2 (germline): SEHNR, FQNEAQ (reference sequence). CDR3 length: 16 residues. The CDR3 DNA follows: TGTGCCAGCAGCAGAAGGGGACAGGGTACCACAGATACGCAGTATTTT. Its translation: CASSRRGQGTTDTQYF.

The genes are TRBV7-8 and TRBJ2-1; 8 nucleotides align to TRBD1. This CDR3 is built from 15 residues. Trimming removed 5 bases from V and 5 bases from J; junction bases left unmatched: 8. Germline CDR1 reads SGHVS; CDR2 reads FQNEAQ. Written as DNA, the CDR3 is TGTGCCAGCAGCATTGACAGGGGAGGTAACAATGAGCAGTTCTTC. It is translated as CASSIDRGGNNEQFF.

CDR3 in amino acids: CASSQSPVPNTEAFF. CDR3 coding DNA: TGCGCCAGCAGTCAATCGCCAGTGCCGAACACTGAAGCTTTCTTT. The chain joins TRBV23-1 to TRBJ1-1; D unclear. TRBV23-1 is classed as an ORF, of uncertain function. This CDR3 spans 15 amino acids. V was shortened by 0 bases and J by 1 base, with 9 bases between the two germline ends.

V gene TRBV5-8 combines with J gene TRBJ2-7; TRBD2 matches 7 bases. The ends lost 0 bases at V and 1 base at J; junction bases unmatched: 7. The CDR3 runs 16 residues. CDR1 is SGHTS, CDR2 YDEGEE, per germline. The DNA for the CDR3 is TGTGCCAGCAGCTTGGCGGGGGGTTCGTTATCCTACGAGCAGTACTTC. Its translation: CASSLAGGSLSYEQYF.

The rearrangement links TRBV11-1 to TRBJ1-1; D remains ambiguous. Germline V gives CDR1 SGHAT, CDR2 FQDESV (reference sequence). Trimming took off 1 base at V and 8 bases at J, with 11 bases between the two ends. This CDR3 spans 13 amino acids. This CDR3 is CASSLGHAVEAFF. The CDR3 coding sequence is TGTGCCAGCAGCTTAGGACACGCAGTGGAAGCTTTCTTT.

In regard to this clone: Its ends do not fully match the called genes, so a read error is possible. CDR3 loop: CASSFDREPIF. DNA for the CDR3: TGTGCCAGCAGCTTTGACAGGGAACCGATCTTC. The rearrangement uses TRBV3-1 (or the pseudogene TRBV3-2) and TRBJ1-2; 7 bases fit TRBD1. The CDR3 totals 11 residues. Per germline, CDR1 LGHDT and CDR2 YNNKEL (reference sequence).

CDR3 bases: TGTGCCAGTAGTACCCTCGGACTAGCGCAGACCGGGGAGCTGTTTTTT. Translated, it gives CASSTLGLAQTGELFF. J is TRBJ2-2 and V is TRBV19; TRBD2 agrees at 9 bases. Germline V lookup: CDR1 LNHDA, CDR2 SQIVND (reference sequence). V shed 4 bases and J 5 bases; nucleotides not matched to a gene: 8. This CDR3 contains 16 residues.

The chain uses TRBV30 and TRBJ2-1; D is perhaps TRBD2 (6 bases). The germline V gene has CDR1 GTSNPN and CDR2 SVGIG (reference sequence). V lost 3 bases to trimming and J lost 4 bases, with 13 bases between them. This CDR3 region has 14 residues. The CDR3 reads CAWRISGPYNEQFF. The CDR3 DNA follows: TGTGCCTGGAGGATAAGCGGGCCTTACAATGAGCAGTTCTTC.

This chain connects TRBV20-1 to TRBJ1-2; TRBD1 matches 9 bases. Germline CDR1 is DFQATT and CDR2 is SNEGSKA (reference sequence). The ends lost 3 bases at V and 8 bases at J; junction bases unmatched: 16. The CDR3 sequence is 16 residues long. The CDR3 nucleotides are TGCAGTGCTAGTGTGGACAGGGGATTACAGTCGAGGGGCTACACCTTC. The encoded protein is CSASVDRGLQSRGYTF.